This T cell receptor (beta chain) was identified in a study of blood T cell repertoires in COVID-19. Across the study: T cells, B-cell-depleted T cells, or PBMCs provided the cDNA or gDNA that served as material.

As processed by the authors: Estimated nucleated cell counts came from reference gene primer amplification. This table comes from immunoSEQ multiplex PCR, and its TCRdb copy is limited to in-frame clones, with some not included. V, J and clone size are those of that table, while D and trimming were read from the DNA. The sample holds hundreds of thousands of clones, 65% to 90% seen once. This clone was seen only once. Looked up from germline, CDR1 is MDHEN and CDR2 is SYDVKM. The CDR3 extends over 16 amino acids. The V gene lost 5 bases and the J gene lost 2 bases, with 16 bases spanning the gap. The sample taken for sequencing was peripheral blood. The gene calls are TRBV28 and TRBJ1-5, with D unresolved. This receptor was obtained from a woman between 45 and 60 years old with acute or convalescent COVID-19. CDR3 region: CASSGSSGTGNQPQHF. The CDR3 nucleotides are TGTGCCAGCAGTGGATCTTCGGGAACGGGCAATCAGCCCCAGCATTTT.